This TCR beta chain was identified during a study of human T cells and chemical hapten exposure. On the study more broadly: Patients additionally received therapeutic doses of diphenylcyclopropenone on the scalp once a week, and this continued throughout the roughly 25-week study. Read at 6 days, the patch tests placed 0.01% DPC on the upper back. It was small differences in pooled library volume that mainly caused per-sample TCR yields to vary. Study results and limitations: Among expanded TCRs, significantly more large CDR3 similarity clusters formed than among controls.

Time point reported: patch test 1, 2 weeks after DPC sensitization. Described treatment: therapeutic diphenylcyclopropenone sensitization with weekly scalp DPC. MiXCR, applied by TCRdb to the RACE reads, yields one record per CDR3 protein. The profile shows roughly 120,000 distinct CDR3 sequences, about 13% of them singletons. This clonotype was observed a few times. Its matching antigen is unknown. V gave up 3 bases and J gave up 3 bases, with 24 bases separating them. Germline CDR1 is MNHNY and CDR2 is SVGAGI (reference sequence). CDR3 length: 18 amino acids. The starting material was whole blood, obtained in connection with sensitization to the hapten diphenylcyclopropenone (DPC). This sequence was found in a man aged 18 to 29 with alopecia areata. Some clones in this sample may be carry-over from other donors' samples. V is TRBV6-6 and J is TRBJ2-7; TRBD1 or TRBD2 may be the D gene (5 bases each). The CDR3 DNA is TGTGCCAGCAGTTATTCTAAGCAGGGCTTGGGGAGAGGCTACGAGCAGTACTTC. As protein: CASSYSKQGLGRGYEQYF.